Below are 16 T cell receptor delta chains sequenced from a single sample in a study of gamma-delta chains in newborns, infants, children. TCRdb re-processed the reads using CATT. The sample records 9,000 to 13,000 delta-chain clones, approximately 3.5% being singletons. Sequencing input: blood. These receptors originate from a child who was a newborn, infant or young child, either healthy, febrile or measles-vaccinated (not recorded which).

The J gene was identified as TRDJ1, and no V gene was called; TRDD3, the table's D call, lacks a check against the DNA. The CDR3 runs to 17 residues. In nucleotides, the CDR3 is TGTGCTCTTGGGGAACTTCGCTTTGGGGATCTCCCCGATAAACTCATCTTT. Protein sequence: CALGELRFGDLPDKLIF.

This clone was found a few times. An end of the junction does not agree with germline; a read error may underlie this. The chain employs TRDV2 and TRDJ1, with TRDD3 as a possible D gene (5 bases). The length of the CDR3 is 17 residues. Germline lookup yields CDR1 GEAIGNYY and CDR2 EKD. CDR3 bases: TGTGCCCGTGACCCGCTCAGCCGGGGAATGTACACCGATAAACTCATCTTT. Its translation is CARDPLSRGMYTDKLIF.

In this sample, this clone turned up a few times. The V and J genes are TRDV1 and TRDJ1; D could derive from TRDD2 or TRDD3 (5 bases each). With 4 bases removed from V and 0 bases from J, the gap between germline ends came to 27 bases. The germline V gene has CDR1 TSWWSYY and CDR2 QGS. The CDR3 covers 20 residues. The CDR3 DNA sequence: TGTGCTCTTGGGGGGACCGGGCTTCCCCTGGGAGGACCCTACACCGATAAACTCATCTTT. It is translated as CALGGTGLPLGGPYTDKLIF.

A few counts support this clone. DNA of the CDR3: TGTGCTCTTGGGGAACTAGCCCTCTTCTTGGGAACCGATAAACTCATCTTT. It encodes CALGELALFLGTDKLIF. This chain connects TRDV1 to TRDJ1; D remains ambiguous. Trimming took 0 bases from V and 2 from J, leaving 16 bases between them. CDR1 is TSWWSYY and CDR2 is QGS in the germline V gene. The CDR3 has 17 amino acids.

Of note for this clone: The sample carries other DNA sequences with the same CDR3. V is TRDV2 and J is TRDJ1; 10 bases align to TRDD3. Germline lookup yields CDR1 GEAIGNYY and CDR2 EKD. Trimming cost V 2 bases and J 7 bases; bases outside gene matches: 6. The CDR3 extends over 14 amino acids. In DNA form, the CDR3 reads TGTGCCTGTGACAACCTACTGGGGGATCTTAAACTCATCTTT. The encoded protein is CACDNLLGDLKLIF.

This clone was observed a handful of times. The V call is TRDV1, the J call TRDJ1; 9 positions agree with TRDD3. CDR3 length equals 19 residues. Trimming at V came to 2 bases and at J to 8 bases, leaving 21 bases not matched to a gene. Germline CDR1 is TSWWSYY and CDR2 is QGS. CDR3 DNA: TGTGCTCTTGGGGAATTATTTGCTCCCTACTGGGGGACCAAAGAGAAACTCATCTTT. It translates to CALGELFAPYWGTKEKLIF.

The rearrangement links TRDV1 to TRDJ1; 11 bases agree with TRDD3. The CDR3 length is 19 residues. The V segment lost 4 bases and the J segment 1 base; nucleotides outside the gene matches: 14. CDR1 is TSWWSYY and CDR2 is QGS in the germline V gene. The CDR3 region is CALGGPDWGIRLGTDKLIF. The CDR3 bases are TGTGCTCTTGGGGGCCCCGATTGGGGGATACGACTGGGCACCGATAAACTCATCTTT.

Written as DNA, the CDR3 is TGTGCCTGTGACACCGTGCTTTACACCGATAAACTCATCTTT. It codes for CACDTVLYTDKLIF. The V and J genes are TRDV2 and TRDJ1; D is unresolved. V was cut by 0 bases and J by 0 bases, with 7 bases left in between. The V gene's germline CDR1 is GEAIGNYY and CDR2 EKD. The CDR3 loop spans 14 amino acids.

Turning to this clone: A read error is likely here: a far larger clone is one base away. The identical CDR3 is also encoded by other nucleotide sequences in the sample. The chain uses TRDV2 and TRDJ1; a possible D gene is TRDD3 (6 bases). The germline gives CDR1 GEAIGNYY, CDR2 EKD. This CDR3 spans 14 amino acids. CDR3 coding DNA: TGTGCCTGTGACCCGTTGGGGGGAACCGATAAACTCATCTTC. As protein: CACDPLGGTDKLIF.

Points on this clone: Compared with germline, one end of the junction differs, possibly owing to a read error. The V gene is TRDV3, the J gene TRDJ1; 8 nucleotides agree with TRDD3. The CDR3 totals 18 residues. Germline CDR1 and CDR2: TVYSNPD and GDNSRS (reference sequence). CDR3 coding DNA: TGTGCCTCTCCTTCTCCTCACTCCCGGGGATACCTCACCGATAAACACATCTTT. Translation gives CASPSPHSRGYLTDKHIF.

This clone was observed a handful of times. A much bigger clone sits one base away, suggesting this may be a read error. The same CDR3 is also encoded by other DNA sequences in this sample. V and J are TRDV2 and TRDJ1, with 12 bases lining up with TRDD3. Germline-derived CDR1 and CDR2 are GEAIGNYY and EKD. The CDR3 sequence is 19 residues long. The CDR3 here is CACDTVPGGYANESDKLIF. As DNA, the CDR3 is TGTGCTTGTGACACCGTTCCTGGGGGATACGCGAACGAGTCCGATAAACTCATCTTT.

CDR3 region: CACDTVLGDIRPNTDKLIF. DNA for the CDR3: TGTGCCTGTGACACCGTATTGGGGGATATTAGGCCAAACACCGATAAACTCATCTTT. The rearrangement uses TRDV2 and TRDJ1, with 9 positions matching TRDD3. Germline V gene sequence: CDR1 GEAIGNYY, CDR2 EKD. CDR3 length: 19 residues. After removal of 0 bases from V and 0 bases from J, the junction contained 13 bases not matched to a gene.

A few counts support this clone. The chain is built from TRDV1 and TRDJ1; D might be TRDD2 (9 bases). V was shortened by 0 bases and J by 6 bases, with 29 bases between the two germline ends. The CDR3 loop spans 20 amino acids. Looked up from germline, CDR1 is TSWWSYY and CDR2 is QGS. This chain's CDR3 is CALGELIPFLRDTGYHKLIF. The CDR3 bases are TGTGCTCTTGGGGAACTCATCCCCTTCCTACGGGATACGGGCTACCATAAACTCATCTTT.

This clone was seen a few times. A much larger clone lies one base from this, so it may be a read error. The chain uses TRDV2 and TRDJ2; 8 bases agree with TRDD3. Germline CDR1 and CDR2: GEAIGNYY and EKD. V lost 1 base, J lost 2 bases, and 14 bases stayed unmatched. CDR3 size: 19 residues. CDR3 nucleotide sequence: TGTGCCTGTGACACGATAGAGGGATACGCGTATCGGTTGACAGCACAACTCTTCTTT. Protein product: CACDTIEGYAYRLTAQLFF.

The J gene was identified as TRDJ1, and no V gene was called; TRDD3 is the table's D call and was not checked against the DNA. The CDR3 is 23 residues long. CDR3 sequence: CAFVQPLPTKRGIPDPYTDKLIF. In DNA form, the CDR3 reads TGTGCCTTTGTGCAACCTCTTCCTACAAAAAGGGGGATACCCGACCCGTACACCGATAAACTCATCTTT.

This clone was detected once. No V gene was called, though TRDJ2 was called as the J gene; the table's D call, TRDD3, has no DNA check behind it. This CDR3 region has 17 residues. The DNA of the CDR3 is TGTGCCTGTGACACCGTCAGGGGACTAGCTTTGACAGCACAACTCTTCTTT. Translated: CACDTVRGLALTAQLFF.